The rows below give T cell receptor beta chains drawn from one sample of a study of human T cells and chemical hapten exposure. From the RACE reads, TCRdb called clonotypes with MiXCR, one entry per CDR3 protein. The repertoire has more than 250,000 distinct CDR3 sequences, about 9.4% of them found once; the top ten carry about 2.1%. Sequenced material: whole blood, taken in connection with sensitization to the hapten diphenylcyclopropenone (DPC). These TCRs come from a woman in her forties with alopecia areata. Some clones in this sample may be carry-over from other donors' samples. CDR3s include the opening cysteine and the closing phenylalanine or tryptophan. A D gene is named only where the DNA matches it firmly. Not all rows give a size; the values are once, few, many and, for expanded clones, a class.

clone_size j_call d_call v_call cdr3_aa cdr3_nt
few TRBJ2-3 TRBD2 TRBV20-1 CSAPYYGSGSYTQYF TGCAGTGCTCCCTATTACGGGAGCGGGAGTTATACGCAGTATTTT
many TRBJ1-2 TRBD1 TRBV7-2 CASSFPNGGKGAHYGYTF TGTGCCAGCAGCTTTCCAAACGGTGGCAAGGGGGCGCACTATGGCTACACCTTC
few TRBJ2-7 TRBD2 TRBV28 CASIVGSSGNYEQYF TGTGCCAGCATCGTAGGGTCTAGCGGGAACTACGAGCAGTACTTC
- TRBJ1-2 TRBD1 TRBV29-1 CSVGDRGRSGYTF TGCAGCGTTGGAGACAGGGGGCGATCCGGCTACACCTTC
- TRBJ2-1 TRBD2 TRBV12-3/TRBV12-4 CASSLSSGDNEQFF TGTGCCAGCAGTTTATCTAGCGGGGACAATGAGCAGTTCTTC
few TRBJ1-1 TRBD1 TRBV29-1 CSGGQGAKTEAFF TGCAGCGGGGGGCAGGGGGCGAAAACTGAAGCTTTCTTT
few TRBJ1-6 - TRBV9 CASSVKGTNSPLHF TGTGCCAGCAGCGTAAAGGGAACGAATTCACCCCTCCACTTT
few TRBJ2-3 TRBD2 TRBV5-1 CASRSLAVSLNTQYF TGCGCCAGCAGATCCCTAGCGGTTAGCCTGAATACGCAGTATTTT
many TRBJ2-7 TRBD2 TRBV20-1 CSAHGLAGVWEQYF TGCAGTGCCCACGGGCTAGCGGGAGTTTGGGAGCAGTACTTC
few TRBJ2-3 TRBD1 TRBV20-1 CSAPPRQGTSTDTQYF TGCAGTGCTCCCCCCCGACAGGGGACTAGCACAGATACGCAGTATTTT
many TRBJ1-5 - TRBV6-2/TRBV6-3 CASSHGVLNQPQHF TGTGCCAGCAGTCACGGGGTCCTCAATCAGCCCCAGCATTTT
- TRBJ2-1 TRBD2 TRBV28 CASSRSGTTYNEQFF TGTGCCAGCAGCCGGTCCGGGACTACCTACAATGAGCAGTTCTTC
few TRBJ2-3 - TRBV5-1 CASRNRVLSVGTDTQYF TGCGCCAGCAGGAACAGGGTTTTGTCGGTCGGCACAGATACGCAGTATTTT
- TRBJ1-6 - TRBV6-1 CASRGGLNSPLHF TGTGCCTCCCGGGGAGGGTTGAATTCACCCCTCCACTTT
- TRBJ1-4 - TRBV7-9 CASSLAGSNEKLFF TGTGCCAGCAGCTTAGCGGGGTCGAATGAAAAACTGTTTTTT
many TRBJ2-7 - TRBV27 CASSSGHYEQYF TGTGCCAGCAGTTCTGGTCACTACGAGCAGTACTTC
few TRBJ1-2 TRBD1 TRBV6-1 CASSEFPGTAYGYTF TGTGCCAGCAGTGAATTTCCTGGGACAGCCTATGGCTACACCTTC
few TRBJ2-1 TRBD2 TRBV12-3/TRBV12-4 CASSETSGSVGEQFF TGTGCCAGCAGCGAGACTAGCGGGAGTGTCGGTGAGCAGTTCTTC
few TRBJ1-2 TRBD1 TRBV29-1 CSVAETGANYGYTF TGCAGCGTTGCTGAGACAGGGGCAAACTATGGCTACACCTTC
few TRBJ2-5 - TRBV28 CASDGGQYQETQYF TGTGCCAGTGATGGGGGCCAGTACCAAGAGACCCAGTACTTC
few TRBJ2-2 - TRBV6-5 CASTWRGNTGELFF TGTGCCAGTACTTGGAGGGGGAACACCGGGGAGCTGTTTTTT
few TRBJ2-7 TRBD2 TRBV6-2/TRBV6-3 CASSSTSTYSYEQYF TGTGCCAGCAGTTCGACTAGCACATACTCCTACGAGCAGTACTTC
few TRBJ1-6 - TRBV2 CASSEALSPLHF TGTGCCAGCAGTGAAGCCCTTTCACCCCTCCACTTT
- TRBJ2-1 - TRBV7-2 CASSLPGRPHNEQFF TGTGCCAGCAGCTTACCGGGGCGGCCGCACAATGAGCAGTTCTTC
- TRBJ2-2 TRBD1 TRBV10-3 CAISGSAGGETGELFF TGTGCCATCAGTGGGTCGGCAGGGGGCGAAACCGGGGAGCTGTTTTTT
- TRBJ1-5 - TRBV6-5 CASSLQARSNQPQHF TGTGCCAGCAGCCTACAGGCCCGGAGCAATCAGCCCCAGCATTTT
- TRBJ2-2 - TRBV27 CATADANTGELFF TGTGCCACCGCGGACGCGAACACCGGGGAGCTGTTTTTT
many TRBJ2-7 TRBD2 TRBV6-5 CASSYRYGTSGSVYEQYF TGTGCCAGCAGTTACCGCTACGGGACTAGCGGGAGTGTATACGAGCAGTACTTC
many TRBJ2-2 TRBD1 TRBV19 CASSIAQQGANTGELFF TGTGCCAGTAGTATAGCCCAACAGGGGGCGAACACCGGGGAGCTGTTTTTT
many TRBJ1-2 - TRBV20-1 CSARDFAGGSRYTF TGCAGTGCTAGAGATTTTGCGGGGGGCAGTAGGTACACCTTC
- TRBJ2-2 TRBD2 TRBV14 CASRPSGATGELFF TGTGCTTCAAGACCTAGCGGGGCCACCGGGGAGCTGTTTTTT
many TRBJ1-5 TRBD1 TRBV6-5 CASSDRGDQPQHF TGTGCCAGCAGCGACAGGGGAGATCAGCCCCAGCATTTT
few TRBJ2-7 - TRBV2 CASRKLGTGAIEYF TGTGCCAGCAGGAAGCTAGGGACTGGCGCGATTGAGTACTTC
- TRBJ2-3 TRBD2 TRBV12-5 CASGPGTSGSTDTQYF TGTGCTAGTGGTCCGGGGACTAGCGGTAGCACAGATACGCAGTATTTT
few TRBJ1-5 TRBD1 TRBV7-2 CASSLGDRSNQPQHF TGTGCCAGCAGCCTAGGGGACAGGAGCAATCAGCCCCAGCATTTT
- TRBJ2-2 - TRBV5-6 CASSLLTVANTGELFF TGTGCCAGCAGCTTGCTGACGGTTGCGAACACCGGGGAGCTGTTTTTT
few TRBJ2-1 - TRBV27 CASSFLVIAYNEQFF TGTGCCAGCAGTTTTCTAGTAATAGCCTACAATGAGCAGTTCTTC
few TRBJ1-3 - TRBV24-1 CATSDPVNPNTIYF TGTGCCACCAGTGACCCGGTGAACCCGAACACCATATATTTT
many TRBJ2-2 TRBD2 TRBV4-3 CASSQLAGAGTGELFF TGCGCCAGCAGCCAGCTAGCGGGAGCGGGCACCGGGGAGCTGTTTTTT
many TRBJ2-7 - TRBV2 CASSVTGAYEQYF TGTGCCAGCAGTGTTACGGGAGCCTACGAGCAGTACTTC
- TRBJ2-7 TRBD1 TRBV20-1 CSARGTGQNEQYF TGCAGTGCTAGAGGGACAGGGCAGAACGAGCAGTACTTC
- TRBJ2-7 - TRBV7-2 CASSSPRGGGNYEQYF TGTGCCAGCAGCTCCCCCCGCGGAGGGGGCAACTACGAGCAGTACTTC
- TRBJ2-5 TRBD1 TRBV6-6 CASSYGTGQETQYF TGTGCCAGCAGTTACGGGACAGGGCAAGAGACCCAGTACTTC
few TRBJ2-1 TRBD2 TRBV7-2 CASSPGTRGVEQFF TGTGCCAGCAGCCCCGGGACTAGGGGAGTTGAGCAGTTCTTC
- TRBJ1-1 - TRBV25-1 CASKEGGTEAFF TGTGCCAGCAAAGAAGGGGGCACTGAAGCTTTCTTT
few TRBJ2-1 TRBD2 TRBV20-1 CSAPSGSGGNEQFF TGCAGTGCTCCGAGCGGGAGTGGGGGTAATGAGCAGTTCTTC
- TRBJ2-7 - TRBV18 CASSPGRELEQYF TGTGCCAGCTCACCAGGACGGGAACTCGAGCAGTACTTC
few TRBJ2-4 - TRBV7-2 CASSQGLKNIQYF TGTGCCAGCAGCCAGGGCCTGAAAAACATTCAGTACTTC
many TRBJ2-7 TRBD1 TRBV28 CASSFAGGAYEQYF TGTGCCAGCAGTTTCGCAGGGGGAGCCTACGAGCAGTACTTC
many TRBJ2-2 - TRBV20-1 CSAGAQNTGELFF TGCAGTGCCGGGGCCCAGAACACCGGGGAGCTGTTTTTT
few TRBJ2-7 - TRBV2 CASSELSGRRGTYEQYF TGTGCCAGCAGTGAATTATCTGGGCGGAGGGGCACCTACGAGCAGTACTTC
few TRBJ1-3 - TRBV2 CASRVGSHLISGNTIYF TGTGCCAGCAGGGTGGGCAGCCACCTCATTTCTGGAAACACCATATATTTT